This T cell receptor (beta chain) originates from a study of blood T cell repertoires in COVID-19. Germline V CDR1 and CDR2: SGDLS, YYNGEE. The CDR3 covers 16 residues. J gave up 5 bases and V 3 bases, and 7 bases lay outside the gene matches. This table comes from immunoSEQ multiplex PCR, and its TCRdb copy is limited to in-frame clones, with some not included. This table has approximately 340,000 clones, 65% to 85% appearing once. This clone was counted a single time. The TCR comes from a man aged 25-45 years with active or convalescent COVID-19. The V and J genes are TRBV9 and TRBJ2-3, with 12 positions matching TRBD2. The sample comprised peripheral blood. CDR3 sequence (DNA): TGTGCCAGCAGCGCCCGACTAGCGGGAGTGGAAGATACGCAGTATTTT. Translated, it gives CASSARLAGVEDTQYF.